Presented here are 14 T cell receptor beta chains from one specimen sequenced in a study of blood T cell repertoires in COVID-19. TCRdb's copy holds only in-frame clones and misses some; the assay was immunoSEQ multiplex PCR. The table lists roughly 270,000 clones, roughly 88% of them singletons. The sequenced sample was peripheral blood. Receptors originate from a man aged 18-30 years with active or convalescent COVID-19.

The chain joins TRBV9 to TRBJ1-1; 7 nucleotides agree with TRBD1. V shed 1 base and J 4 bases; nucleotides not matched to a gene: 7. The CDR3 is 15 amino acids. Germline assignment: CDR1 SGDLS and CDR2 YYNGEE. CDR3 loop: CASSVLTGRSTEAFF. In DNA form, the CDR3 reads TGTGCCAGCAGCGTATTGACAGGGAGGAGCACTGAAGCTTTCTTT.

V is TRBV10-3 and J is TRBJ1-2; perhaps TRBD1 as D (5 bases). The ends were cut back, 6 bases at V and 2 bases at J, with 19 bases in the middle. In germline, CDR1 is ENHRY, CDR2 SYGVKD. The CDR3 extends over 16 amino acids. The CDR3, as DNA: TGTGCCATCAGGCCCTCCGGGGGTCAGGGCAACTATGGCTACACCTTC. It specifies CAIRPSGGQGNYGYTF.

This sequence joins TRBV5-3 and TRBJ1-2; D is uncertain. TRBV5-3 carries the ORF label, with uncertain function. V shed 2 bases and J shed 7 bases, with 9 bases lying between them. This CDR3 region has 12 residues. CDR3 amino acids: CARSLGRLGYTF. The CDR3 nucleotides are TGTGCCAGAAGCTTAGGCAGGCTTGGCTACACCTTC.

Regarding this clone: A far larger clone is just one base off, so this is likely a read error. V is TRBV7-7 and J is TRBJ2-2; 10 bases agree with TRBD1. V dropped 3 bases and J dropped 6; count of bases not matched to a gene: 1. The germline V gene has CDR1 SSHAT and CDR2 FNYEAQ (reference sequence). The CDR3 spans 14 residues. The DNA of the CDR3 is TGTGCCAGCAGCTTTGGACAGGGGGCCGGGGAGCTGTTTTTT. Amino acid sequence: CASSFGQGAGELFF. The full variable domain, rest sourced from reference TRBV7-7 and TRBJ2-2, is GAGVSQSPRYKVTKRGQDVTLRCDPISSHATLYWYQQALGQGPEFLTYFNYEAQPDKSGLPSDRFSAERPEGSISTLTIQRTEQRDSAMYRCASSFGQGAGELFFGEGSRLTVL.

This clone appeared once. The chain employs TRBV13 and TRBJ1-1; TRBD1 agrees at 10 bases. The CDR3 extends over 16 amino acids. The junction had 8 bases not matched to a gene; V was cut back by 3 bases and J by 4 bases. The germline CDR1 and CDR2 sequences are PRHDT and FYEKMQ (reference sequence). CDR3 in DNA: TGTGCCAGCAGCTTTCCGGCGGGACAGGGGCTCACTGAAGCTTTCTTT. Its translation is CASSFPAGQGLTEAFF.

The chain carries TRBV4-3 and TRBJ2-7, with D maybe TRBD1 (6 bases). The CDR3 is made up of 15 amino acids. V was shortened by 0 bases and J by 0 bases, with 9 bases between the two germline ends. Germline loops: CDR1 LGHNA, CDR2 YSLEER. The CDR3 sequence is CASSQEVRGSYEQYF. In nucleotides, the CDR3 is TGCGCCAGCAGCCAAGAAGTCAGGGGCTCCTACGAGCAGTACTTC.

The gene calls are TRBV4-2 and TRBJ1-2; 8 bases fit TRBD1. The germline CDR1 and CDR2 sequences are LGHNA and YNFKEQ. J was trimmed by 4 bases and V by 1 base; bases with no gene match: 2. There are 14 residues in the CDR3. The CDR3: CASSQGQGSYGYTF. The CDR3 bases are TGTGCCAGCAGCCAAGGACAGGGGTCCTATGGCTACACCTTC.

This chain links TRBV6-2 or TRBV6-3 with TRBJ1-2, with 9 nucleotides matching TRBD1. The V and J ends lost 4 bases and 10 bases, in that order; junction bases with no gene match: 13. Germline V gene sequence: CDR1 MNHEY, CDR2 SVGEGT. The CDR3 length is 15 residues. The CDR3 bases are TGTGCCAGCAGTTCCACCGGGACAGGGTTCCACTACTACACCTTC. It specifies CASSSTGTGFHYYTF.

The rearrangement links TRBV3-1 (or the pseudogene TRBV3-2) to TRBJ1-2; 9 bases are shared with TRBD1. Germline loops: CDR1 LGHDT, CDR2 YNNKEL (reference sequence). The length of the CDR3 is 15 residues. Trimming cost V 3 bases and J 3 bases; bases outside gene matches: 5. CDR3 bases: TGTGCCAGCAGCCACCCGGGACAGGGTCACTATGGCTACACCTTC. Protein product: CASSHPGQGHYGYTF.

V is TRBV14 and J is TRBJ2-2, with D possibly TRBD1 on 6 matching bases. Germline V gives CDR1 SGHDN, CDR2 FVKESK. V dropped 4 bases and J dropped 5 bases, with 14 bases sitting between them. CDR3 length equals 15 residues. In DNA form, the CDR3 reads TGTGCCAGCAGCCGTGTGGGGGCCGGGACCGGGGAGCTGTTTTTT. Its translation: CASSRVGAGTGELFF.

The CDR3 reads CASSLLSSAETQYF. CDR3 bases: TGTGCCAGCAGTTTATTGTCCTCCGCGGAGACCCAGTACTTC. The chain couples TRBV27 to TRBJ2-5; D is uncertain. The CDR3 extends over 14 amino acids. CDR1 MNHEY and CDR2 SMNVEV come from the germline V gene (reference sequence). The ends were cut back, 1 base at V and 5 bases at J, with 11 bases in the middle.

The V and J genes are TRBV4-2 and TRBJ1-4, with 8 positions matching TRBD1. Germline CDR1 and CDR2: LGHNA and YNFKEQ. The CDR3 runs to 14 residues. The junction had 4 bases not matched to a gene; V was cut back by 4 bases and J by 6 bases. CDR3 residues: CASSPDREYEKLFF. The CDR3 region has the DNA TGTGCCAGCAGCCCGGACAGGGAGTATGAAAAACTGTTTTTT.

The chain joins TRBV13 to TRBJ1-2; 11 nucleotides line up with TRBD1. This CDR3 spans 16 amino acids. Per the germline V gene, CDR1 is PRHDT and CDR2 is FYEKMQ (reference sequence). J lost 6 bases, V lost 5 bases, and 11 bases had no gene match. The CDR3 nucleotides are TGTGCCAGCAGCCAGCCCCTGGACAGGGGGCCAAATGGCTACACCTTC. This gives the protein CASSQPLDRGPNGYTF. Full variable domain (outside the CDR3, taken from reference TRBV13 and TRBJ1-2): AAGVIQSPRHLIKEKRETATLKCYPIPRHDTVYWYQQGPGQDPQFLISFYEKMQSDKGSIPDRFSAQQFSDYHSELNMSSLELGDSALYFCASSQPLDRGPNGYTFGSGTRLTVV.

This clone was observed a single time. The V call is TRBV19, the J call TRBJ2-1, with D perhaps TRBD2 (6 bases). Germline CDR1 reads LNHDA; CDR2 reads SQIVND (reference sequence). Trimming removed 1 base from V and 4 bases from J, with 11 bases in between. This CDR3 has 15 residues. Here the CDR3 reads CASSIVTSLYNEQFF. In DNA, the CDR3 is TGTGCCAGTAGTATAGTCACTAGCCTGTACAATGAGCAGTTCTTC.